This TCR beta chain is drawn from a study of vaccination and CD4 T cells after COVID-19. In the study overall: Post-COVID draws followed diagnosis by a median roughly 93 days (range 35 to 161).

The treatment here: roughly 11-day PBMC culture with coronavirus spike peptide pools or control peptides (ViraFEST assay). ViraFEST enlarged antigen-specific T cell populations with peptide pools and afterwards sequenced TCRs. Peptide pools at around 9.2 ug/ml and IL-2 at roughly 9.8 IU/ml were added to cultures of around 1.9 million PBMCs per well. V lost 6 bases and J 5 bases, leaving 11 bases between the germline ends. The CDR3 length is 13 residues. Per the germline V gene, CDR1 is MNHEY and CDR2 is SVGEGT. In this sample, this clonotype is large. Its specificity is not known. The Oncomine TCR Beta short-read assay was what sequenced the DNA obtained from cultured CD4+ T cells. TCRdb called the PCR reads again in MiXCR, with one record for every CDR3 protein. The sample records about 7,600 distinct CDR3 sequences, less than 25% being singletons.

This sequence joins TRBV6-2 or TRBV6-3 and TRBJ1-5; the D is unclear. Sequences were derived from CD4+ T cells from blood, cultured in vitro, sampled after SARS-CoV-2 vaccination. This clonotype was obtained from a human donor who had recovered from COVID-19. CDR3 in amino acids: CASSLWGDQPQHF. The CDR3 DNA reads as TGTGCCAGCAGCCTGTGGGGTGATCAGCCCCAGCATTTT.